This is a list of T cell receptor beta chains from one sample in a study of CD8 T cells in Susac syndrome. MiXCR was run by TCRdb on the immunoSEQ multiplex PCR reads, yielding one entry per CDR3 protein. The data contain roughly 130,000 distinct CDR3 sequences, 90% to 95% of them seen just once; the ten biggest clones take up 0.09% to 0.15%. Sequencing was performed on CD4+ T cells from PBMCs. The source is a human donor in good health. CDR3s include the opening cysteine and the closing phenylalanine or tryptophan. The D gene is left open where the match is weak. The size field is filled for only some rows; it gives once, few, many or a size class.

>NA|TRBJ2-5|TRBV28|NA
TGTGCCATCTTAGACAGATTATGGGAGACCCAGTACTTC
CAILDRLWETQYF
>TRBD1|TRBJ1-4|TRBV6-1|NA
TGTACCACCTCAGACAGGGGAAATGAAAAACTGTTTTTT
CTTSDRGNEKLFF
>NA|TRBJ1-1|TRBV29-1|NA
TGCAGCGTTGCGGAGGTTGAAGCTTTCTTT
CSVAEVEAFF
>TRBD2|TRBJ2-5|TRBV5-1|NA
TGCGCCAGCAGCACCTCTAGCGGGAGAAAAGAGACCCAGTACTTC
CASSTSSGRKETQYF
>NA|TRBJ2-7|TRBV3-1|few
TGTGCCAGCAGCCAGATAGGCTACGAGCAGTACTTC
CASSQIGYEQYF
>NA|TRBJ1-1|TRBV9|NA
TGTGCCAGCAGCGTAGAAGCCATGAACACTGAAGCTTTCTTT
CASSVEAMNTEAFF
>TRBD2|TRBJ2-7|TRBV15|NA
TGTGCCACCAGCAGACCTAGCGGGAGGGCCGGGAACGAGCAGTACTTC
CATSRPSGRAGNEQYF
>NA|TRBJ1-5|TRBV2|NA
TGTGCCAGCAGTGAAGGGGGGGTCCAGCCCCAGCATTTT
CASSEGGVQPQHF
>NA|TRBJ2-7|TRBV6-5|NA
TGTGCCAGCAGTTACCTCAACCGGGGTGAGCAGTACTTC
CASSYLNRGEQYF
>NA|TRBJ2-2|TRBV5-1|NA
TGCGCCAGCAGCTTAACCGGGGCCACCGGGGAGCTGTTTTTT
CASSLTGATGELFF
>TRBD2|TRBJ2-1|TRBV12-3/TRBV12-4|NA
TGTGCCAGCAGTTCCGGGACTAGGCGCGGTGAGCAGTTCTTC
CASSSGTRRGEQFF
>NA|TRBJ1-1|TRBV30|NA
TGTGCCTGTGGGCCAAACACTGAAGCTTTCTTT
CACGPNTEAFF
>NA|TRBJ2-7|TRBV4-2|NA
TGTGCCAGCAGCCAAGATCAAACGTCCGAGCAGTACTTC
CASSQDQTSEQYF
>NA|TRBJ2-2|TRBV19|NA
TGTGCCAGTAGTTCAGGGACATCCAGCACCGGGGAGCTGTTTTTT
CASSSGTSSTGELFF
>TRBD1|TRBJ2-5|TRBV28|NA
TGTGCCAGCAGGTTAACAGGGGGCAGGAAAGGGACCCAGTACTTC
CASRLTGGRKGTQYF
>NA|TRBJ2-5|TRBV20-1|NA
TGCAGTGCCCCAAAGGGCCTCCAAGAGACCCAGTACTTC
CSAPKGLQETQYF
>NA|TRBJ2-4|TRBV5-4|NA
TGTGCCAGCAGCTTGTTCCGAGAAAACATTCAGTACTTC
CASSLFRENIQYF
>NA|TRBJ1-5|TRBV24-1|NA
TGTGCCACCAGTGACCCGGGTGGCAGTCAGCCCCAGCATTTT
CATSDPGGSQPQHF
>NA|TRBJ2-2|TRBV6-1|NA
TGTGCCAGCAGTGAAGGGGCTTACGCCGGGGAGCTGTTTTTT
CASSEGAYAGELFF
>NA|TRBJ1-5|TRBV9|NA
TGTGCCAGCAGCGTAGTGGCATCCCGGAATCAGCCCCAGCATTTT
CASSVVASRNQPQHF
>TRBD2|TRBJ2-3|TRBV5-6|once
TGTGCCAGCAGCTTGGGGGGAGCTAGCGGGAGGGATACGCAGTATTTT
CASSLGGASGRDTQYF
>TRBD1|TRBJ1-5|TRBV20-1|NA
TGCAGTGCCGAGGGGACAGGCAATCAGCCCCAGCATTTT
CSAEGTGNQPQHF
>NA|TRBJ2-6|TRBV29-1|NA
TGCAGCGTGGACCGGTTAACTGGGGCCAACGTCCTGACTTTC
CSVDRLTGANVLTF
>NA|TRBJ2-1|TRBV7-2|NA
TGTGCCAGCAGCTCCCGAGGGCCCACGGGTAATGAGCAGTTCTTC
CASSSRGPTGNEQFF
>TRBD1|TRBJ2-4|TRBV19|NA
TGTGCCAGTAGTATGGACAGGGTGGCCAAAAACATTCAGTACTTC
CASSMDRVAKNIQYF
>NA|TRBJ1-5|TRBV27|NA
TGTGCCAGCAGTTTCGGACGGGGAAATCAGCCCCAGCATTTT
CASSFGRGNQPQHF
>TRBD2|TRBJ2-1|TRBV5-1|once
TGCGCCAGCAGCTTGCAACTAGCGGACAATGAGCAGTTCTTC
CASSLQLADNEQFF
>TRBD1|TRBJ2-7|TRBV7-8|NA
TGTGCCAGCAGCTCCAGGACAGGGGGAAACTACGAGCAGTACTTC
CASSSRTGGNYEQYF
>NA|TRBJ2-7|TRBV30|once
TGTGCCTGGAGTGTGAAGCAGACCAGCTCCTACGAGCAGTACTTC
CAWSVKQTSSYEQYF
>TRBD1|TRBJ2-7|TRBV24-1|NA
TGTGCCACCAGTGACCCCCGGACAGGGGGCGGGGAGCAGTACTTC
CATSDPRTGGGEQYF
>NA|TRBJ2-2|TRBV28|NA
TGTGCCAGCAGATCATCCGGGGAGCTGTTTTTT
CASRSSGELFF
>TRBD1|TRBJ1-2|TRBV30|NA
TGTGCCTGGAGTGGAGGACAGGGGGCGCCGTACTATGGCTACACCTTC
CAWSGGQGAPYYGYTF
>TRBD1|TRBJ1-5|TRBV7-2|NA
TGTGCCAGCAACACAGGGGAGGGGATGGGTACGCCCCAGCATTTT
CASNTGEGMGTPQHF
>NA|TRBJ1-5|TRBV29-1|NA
TGCAGCGCTTCCGAGGACGGTAATCAGCCCCAGCATTTT
CSASEDGNQPQHF
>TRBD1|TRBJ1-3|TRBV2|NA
TGTGCCAGCAGTGAAACAGGGGCTGGAAACACCATATATTTT
CASSETGAGNTIYF
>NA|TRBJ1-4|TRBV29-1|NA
TGCAGCGTTGAAGAGGGGGCTAGGGAAAAACTGTTTTTT
CSVEEGAREKLFF
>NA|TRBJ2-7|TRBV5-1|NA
TGCGCCAGCTCTCGCCCCGGGGCCAGCGGCTACGAGCAGTACTTC
CASSRPGASGYEQYF
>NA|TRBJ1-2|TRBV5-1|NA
TGCGCCAGCAGCTTTGACAGCTATGGCTACACCTTC
CASSFDSYGYTF
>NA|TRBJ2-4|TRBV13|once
TGTGCCAGCAGCTTAAGTCGGCGGGACATTCAGTACTTC
CASSLSRRDIQYF
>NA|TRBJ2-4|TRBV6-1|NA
TGTGCCAGCAGTCCTCAGCGGACGGGCATTCAGTACTTC
CASSPQRTGIQYF
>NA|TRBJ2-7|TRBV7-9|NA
TGTGCCAGCAGCTCCGACAGTCTGAGTCGGTACGAGCAGTACTTC
CASSSDSLSRYEQYF
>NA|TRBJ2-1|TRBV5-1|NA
TGCGCCAGCATATCAAGGGGGGGTCCGGGGAGCTACAATGAGCAGTTCTTC
CASISRGGPGSYNEQFF
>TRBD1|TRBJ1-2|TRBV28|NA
TGTGCCAGCAGTTTCCCGTTCCGAGACAGGGATTATGGCTACACCTTC
CASSFPFRDRDYGYTF
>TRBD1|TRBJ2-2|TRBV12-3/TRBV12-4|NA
TGTGCCAGCAGGGGTTCGAGGACAGGGGCGAACACCGGGGAGCTGTTTTTT
CASRGSRTGANTGELFF
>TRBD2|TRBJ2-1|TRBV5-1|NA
TGCGCCAGCAGTTGGTCCCTAGCGGGAGGTTCAAATGAGCAGTTCTTC
CASSWSLAGGSNEQFF
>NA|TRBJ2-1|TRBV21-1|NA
TGTGCCAGCTTTGGGCGGACGGGAGAAGAGCAGTTCTTC
CASFGRTGEEQFF
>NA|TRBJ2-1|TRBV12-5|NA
TGTGCTAGTGGCCGGGGGTCTGTTGAGCAGTTCTTC
CASGRGSVEQFF
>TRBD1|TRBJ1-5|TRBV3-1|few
TGTGCCAGCAGCTGGGGGCAGGGGGATAATCAGCCCCAGCATTTT
CASSWGQGDNQPQHF